One and the same sample provided the 18 T cell receptor beta chains below, sequenced in a study of OX40 agonist ivuxolimab in advanced cancers. Assay used: immunoSEQ multiplex PCR; TCRdb lists only in-frame clones, some missing. In the table there are almost 80,000 clones, just under 85% of which are singletons. The source was CD4+ or CD8+ T cells sorted from blood, collected in a trial of the OX40 agonist ivuxolimab. The receptors here all came from an adult with an advanced solid tumor such as melanoma, head and neck, liver or kidney cancer.

V is TRBV18 and J is TRBJ1-2; weak D call: TRBD1 (6 bases). V was shortened by 1 base and J by 6 bases, with 15 bases between the two germline ends. Germline assignment: CDR1 KGHSH and CDR2 LQKENI. The CDR3 is 15 amino acids. CDR3 in amino acids: CASSPQLEGTNGYTF. The CDR3 DNA sequence: TGTGCCAGCTCACCACAACTTGAAGGGACAAATGGCTACACCTTC. Combining the CDR3 with reference TRBV18 and TRBJ1-2 gives the whole variable domain NAGVMQNPRHLVRRRGQEARLRCSPMKGHSHVYWYRQLPEEGLKFMVYLQKENIIDESGMPKERFSAEFPKEGPSILRIQQVVRGDSAAYFCASSPQLEGTNGYTFGSGTRLTVV.

V and J are TRBV7-9 and TRBJ2-3; possibly TRBD1 for D (6 bases). V shed 7 bases and J shed 2 bases, with 16 bases lying between them. The CDR3 consists of 15 residues. Germline V gene data show CDR1 as SEHNR and CDR2 as FQNEAQ (reference sequence). DNA for the CDR3: TGTGCCAGCAATGGACAGCTTGGGTACACAGATACGCAGTATTTT. This gives the protein CASNGQLGYTDTQYF. Drawing the rest from reference TRBV7-9 and TRBJ2-3, the complete variable domain is DTGVSQNPRHKITKRGQNVTFRCDPISEHNRLYWYRQTLGQGPEFLTYFQNEAQLEKSRLLSDRFSAERPKGSFSTLEIQRTEQGDSAMYLCASNGQLGYTDTQYFGPGTRLTVL.

This rearrangement joins TRBV29-1 to TRBJ1-3, with D tentatively TRBD1 (5 bases). The CDR3 is 14 amino acids. Trimming left V 0 bases short and J 2 bases short, with 8 bases between. Germline assignment: CDR1 SQVTM and CDR2 ANQGSEA. CDR3 sequence (DNA): TGCAGCGTTGAAGATCTAGGGGCTGGAAACACCATATATTTT. Translated: CSVEDLGAGNTIYF.

As to this clone: This sample includes further DNA sequences coding for the same CDR3. The V call is TRBV30, the J call TRBJ1-4; no reliable D call. Looked up from germline, CDR1 is GTSNPN and CDR2 is SVGIG (reference sequence). The length of the CDR3 is 14 residues. The V end lost 0 bases, the J end lost 0 bases, and 5 bases lay between the germline ends. The CDR3 DNA reads TGTGCCTGGAGTGTCCTTACAACTAATGAAAAACTGTTTTTT. Its protein is CAWSVLTTNEKLFF.

V usage is TRBV2 and J usage is TRBJ2-2; D call uncertain. V was shortened by 6 bases and J by 4 bases, with 12 bases between the two germline ends. This CDR3 is built from 14 residues. Germline CDR1 SNHLY, CDR2 FYNNEI. This CDR3 reads CASSANPGTGELFF. In DNA form, the CDR3 reads TGTGCCAGCAGCGCAAACCCCGGCACCGGGGAGCTGTTTTTT.

CDR3 sequence reads: CASSWGAGGRIGTQYF. CDR3 bases: TGTGCCAGCAGCTGGGGAGCGGGGGGCCGCATAGGTACGCAGTATTTT. The V and J genes are TRBV5-4 and TRBJ2-3, with 9 bases matching TRBD2. CDR3 length: 16 amino acids. With V trimmed by 3 bases and J by 8 bases, 13 bases remained unmatched. The germline CDR1 and CDR2 sequences are SGHNT and YYREEE (reference sequence). Based on the CDR3 plus reference TRBV5-4 and TRBJ2-3, the full variable domain is ETGVTQSPTHLIKTRGQQVTLRCSSQSGHNTVSWYQQALGQGPQFIFQYYREEENGRGNFPPRFSGLQFPNYSSELNVNALELDDSALYLCASSWGAGGRIGTQYFGPGTRLTVL.

The chain links TRBV6-1 to TRBJ2-1; 10 bases agree with TRBD2. The V and J ends lost 2 bases and 1 base, in that order; junction bases with no gene match: 8. This CDR3 comprises 18 residues. CDR1 MNHNS and CDR2 SASEGT come from the germline V gene. The CDR3 DNA sequence: TGTGCCAGCAGTGAAAGAAGAACTAGCGGGATTTCCTACAATGAGCAGTTCTTC. Amino acids: CASSERRTSGISYNEQFF.

V and J are TRBV28 and TRBJ1-5; no reliable D call. V was shortened by 4 bases and J by 3 bases, with 13 bases between the two germline ends. Germline-derived CDR1 and CDR2 are MDHEN and SYDVKM. The CDR3 runs 15 residues. This CDR3 is CASSSPPALNQPQHF. The CDR3, as DNA: TGTGCCAGCAGTTCCCCCCCCGCCCTCAATCAGCCCCAGCATTTT. The whole variable domain, remainder taken from reference TRBV28 and TRBJ1-5, is DVKVTQSSRYLVKRTGEKVFLECVQDMDHENMFWYRQDPGLGLRLIYFSYDVKMKEKGDIPEGYSVSREKKERFSLILESASTNQTSMYLCASSSPPALNQPQHFGDGTRLSIL.

Written as DNA, the CDR3 is TGTGCCAGCAGTCTCCGAGGTAGCGGGGGCGTCAATGAGCAGTTCTTC. Encoded protein: CASSLRGSGGVNEQFF. The rearrangement uses TRBV11-2 and TRBJ2-1; TRBD2 matches at 9 bases. Germline V gene data show CDR1 as SGHAT and CDR2 as FQNNGV. J was trimmed by 6 bases and V by 6 bases; bases with no gene match: 12. The length of the CDR3 is 16 residues.

This clone showed up just once. The V call is TRBV30, the J call TRBJ1-2; no reliable D call. The CDR3 runs to 12 residues. V was clipped by 2 bases and J by 4 bases, with 8 bases between them. The germline CDR1 and CDR2 sequences are GTSNPN and SVGIG (reference sequence). The CDR3 protein is CAWSITVYGYTF. Written as DNA, the CDR3 is TGTGCCTGGAGTATAACAGTCTATGGCTACACCTTC.

The V and J genes are TRBV18 and TRBJ2-1; 10 nucleotides align to TRBD2. The CDR3 has 24 amino acids. Germline CDR1 KGHSH, CDR2 LQKENI. V lost 1 base, J lost 4 bases, and 28 bases stayed unmatched. The CDR3 is CASSPQKSTSSGSPVVRRYNEQFF. CDR3 bases: TGTGCCAGCTCACCACAAAAGAGTACTTCTAGCGGGAGTCCAGTGGTACGGAGGTACAATGAGCAGTTCTTC.

The chain combines TRBV14 with TRBJ2-3; weak D call: TRBD2 (6 bases). This CDR3 is 16 amino acids long. Per germline, CDR1 SGHDN and CDR2 FVKESK. The V end lost 5 bases, the J end lost 1 base, and 16 bases lay between the germline ends. The CDR3 region has the DNA TGTGCCAGCAGCTTCCTAGGGGCGGGGCGCACAGATACGCAGTATTTT. Translating it yields CASSFLGAGRTDTQYF.

This clone came up a few times. The rearrangement links TRBV10-3 to TRBJ1-1, with 11 bases that match TRBD1. The CDR3 has 13 amino acids. Germline-derived CDR1 and CDR2 are ENHRY and SYGVKD. Trimming removed 9 bases from V and 3 bases from J; junction bases left unmatched: 3. The CDR3 loop is CAISGQGDTEAFF. For the CDR3, the DNA is TGTGCCATTTCGGGACAGGGGGACACTGAAGCTTTCTTT.

V usage is TRBV18 and J usage is TRBJ1-1, with D perhaps matching TRBD1 (5 bases). The CDR3 loop spans 14 amino acids. Germline loops: CDR1 KGHSH, CDR2 LQKENI. Trimming pared 6 bases from V and 5 bases from J, leaving 16 bases between. The CDR3 nucleotides are TGTGCCAGCTCGGCCAGACGGGACGGGACTGAAGCTTTCTTT. Its translation: CASSARRDGTEAFF. The whole variable domain, remainder taken from reference TRBV18 and TRBJ1-1, is NAGVMQNPRHLVRRRGQEARLRCSPMKGHSHVYWYRQLPEEGLKFMVYLQKENIIDESGMPKERFSAEFPKEGPSILRIQQVVRGDSAAYFCASSARRDGTEAFFGQGTRLTVV.

DNA of the CDR3: TGTGCCAGCAGTTACTGGGAGGGGGCTGGGAATGAGCAGTTCTTC. Residues: CASSYWEGAGNEQFF. The rearrangement links TRBV6-5 to TRBJ2-1; D possibly uses TRBD1 or TRBD2 (7 bases each). Germline CDR1 reads MNHEY; CDR2 reads SVGAGI. The CDR3 totals 15 residues. V was trimmed by 1 base and J by 7 bases, leaving 14 bases between them.

This chain links TRBV4-2 with TRBJ2-1, with TRBD1 matching over 9 bases. V lost 5 bases, J lost 7 bases, and 9 bases stayed unmatched. Germline V gene sequence: CDR1 LGHNA, CDR2 YNFKEQ. This CDR3 is built from 15 residues. CDR3 residues: CASSKPGQGSNEQFF. The CDR3 DNA sequence: TGTGCCAGCAGCAAACCGGGACAGGGTAGTAATGAGCAGTTCTTC.

CDR3 loop: CASRLAGGSYNEQFF. In DNA, the CDR3 is TGCGCCAGCAGGTTAGCGGGAGGCTCCTACAATGAGCAGTTCTTC. The V and J genes are TRBV5-1 and TRBJ2-1; the match to TRBD2 covers 10 bases. CDR3 length: 15 residues. V lost 5 bases to trimming and J lost 0 bases; unmatched junction nucleotides: 2. The germline CDR1 and CDR2 sequences are SGHRS and YFSETQ.

The chain combines TRBV2 with TRBJ2-6; D gene unclear. Germline V gene lookup returns CDR1 SNHLY and CDR2 FYNNEI. The ends were cut back, 0 bases at V and 4 bases at J, with 22 bases in the middle. The CDR3 sequence is 20 residues long. CDR3 sequence reads: CASSEALHDFWVKGANVLTF. In DNA form, the CDR3 reads TGTGCCAGCAGTGAAGCGCTTCATGATTTTTGGGTGAAAGGGGCCAACGTCCTGACTTTC.